This T cell receptor (beta chain) was recorded in a study of tumor-infiltrating lymphocytes in oesophageal squamous cell carcinoma listed by TCRdb under 2016. Notes on this clonotype: It has no known antigen specificity. Per-nucleotide qualities are absent, and no much larger clonotype sits a single base away.

Preparation of the library involved PCR. For sequencing, an Illumina HiSeq 2000 was employed. In-frame beta chains were kept once TCRdb had trimmed the public reads at Q25 with fastp and called clones with MiXCR. One record per CDR3 amino acid sequence lists the most common genes and DNA. In all, the sample holds 15,000 or so distinct CDR3 sequences, and around 48% of those were seen once. Together, the top ten hold under 30% of the sample. After removal of 5 bases from V and 3 bases from J, the junction retains 8 bases not matched to a gene. CDR1 and CDR2, per the germline V gene, are SGHDT and YYEEEE. Counted from cysteine to phenylalanine, this CDR3 has 15 amino acids. Only the CDR3 DNA is retained, 45 bases long and in frame from the first base.

This sequence originates from a female donor with esophageal squamous cell carcinoma. The material sequenced was esophageal tumor tissue. Rearrangement joined TRBV5-6 to TRBJ1-2, with 9 central nucleotides matching TRBD1. The CDR3: CASRLGQGRDYGYTF. The base sequence is TGTGCCAGCAGGTTAGGACAGGGGAGAGACTATGGCTACACCTTC.